This T cell receptor (beta chain) was sequenced for a study of response to subunit inactivated influenza vaccine. MiXCR was run by TCRdb on the RT-PCR reads, yielding one entry per CDR3 protein. The sample holds approximately 530,000 distinct CDR3 sequences, under 9% seen once. This clonotype was seen at least ten times. Its target is not known. Study outcomes and limitations: The authors put forward the suggestion that each seasonal influenza vaccination may bring in only a limited number of new T cells.

The CDR3 extends over 16 amino acids. J gave up 5 bases and V 0 bases, and 9 bases lay outside the gene matches. Germline-derived CDR1 and CDR2 are LNHNV and YYDKDF (reference sequence). The source was PBMCs from blood, collected less than 30 months after vaccination. The chain carries TRBV15 and TRBJ1-2; 7 nucleotides agree with TRBD1. The TCR originated in a man aged 50 to 75 who received an inactivated influenza vaccine. The CDR3 nucleotides are TGTGCCACCAGCAGAGATGCGCGGACAGGAGATTATGGCTACACCTTC. This gives the protein CATSRDARTGDYGYTF.